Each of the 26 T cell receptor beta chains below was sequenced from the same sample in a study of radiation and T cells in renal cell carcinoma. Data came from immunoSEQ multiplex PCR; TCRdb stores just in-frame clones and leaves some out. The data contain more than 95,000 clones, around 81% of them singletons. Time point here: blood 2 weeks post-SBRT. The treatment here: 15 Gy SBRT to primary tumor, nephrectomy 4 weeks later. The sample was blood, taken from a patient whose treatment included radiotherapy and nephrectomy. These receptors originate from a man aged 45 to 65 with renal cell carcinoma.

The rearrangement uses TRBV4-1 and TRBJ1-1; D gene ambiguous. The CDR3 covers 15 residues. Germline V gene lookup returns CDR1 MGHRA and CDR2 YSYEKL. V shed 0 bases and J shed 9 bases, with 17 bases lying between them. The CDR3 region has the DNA TGCGCCAGCAGCCAAGACGCGAGACTACCTCCGCAAGCTTTCTTT. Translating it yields CASSQDARLPPQAFF.

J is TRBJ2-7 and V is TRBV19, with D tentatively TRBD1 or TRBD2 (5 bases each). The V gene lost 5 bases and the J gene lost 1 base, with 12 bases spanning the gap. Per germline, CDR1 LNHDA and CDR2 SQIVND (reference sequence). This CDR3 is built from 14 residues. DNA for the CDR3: TGTGCCAGTAGTGGGGGAGTAGGATCCTACGAGCAGTACTTC. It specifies CASSGGVGSYEQYF.

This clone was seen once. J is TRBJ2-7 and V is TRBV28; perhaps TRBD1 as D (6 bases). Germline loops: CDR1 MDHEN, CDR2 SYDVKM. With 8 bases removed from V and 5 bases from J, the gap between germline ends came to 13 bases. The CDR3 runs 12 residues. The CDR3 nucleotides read TGTGCCAGCCGTGACAGGTTCCACGAGCAGTACTTC. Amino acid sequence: CASRDRFHEQYF. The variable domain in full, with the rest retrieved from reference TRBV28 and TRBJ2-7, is DVKVTQSSRYLVKRTGEKVFLECVQDMDHENMFWYRQDPGLGLRLIYFSYDVKMKEKGDIPEGYSVSREKKERFSLILESASTNQTSMYLCASRDRFHEQYFGPGTRLTVT.

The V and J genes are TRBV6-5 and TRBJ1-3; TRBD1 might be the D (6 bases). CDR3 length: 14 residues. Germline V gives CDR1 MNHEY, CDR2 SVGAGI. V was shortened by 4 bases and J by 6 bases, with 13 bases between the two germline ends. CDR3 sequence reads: CASSWVAGENTIYF. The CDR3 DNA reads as TGTGCCAGCAGTTGGGTCGCAGGGGAAAACACCATATATTTT.

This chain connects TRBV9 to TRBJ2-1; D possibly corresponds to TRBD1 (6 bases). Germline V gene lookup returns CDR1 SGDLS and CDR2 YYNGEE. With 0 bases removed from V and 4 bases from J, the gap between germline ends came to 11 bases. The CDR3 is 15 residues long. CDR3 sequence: CASSVEQGSYNEQFF. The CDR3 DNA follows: TGTGCCAGCAGCGTAGAACAGGGATCATACAATGAGCAGTTCTTC.

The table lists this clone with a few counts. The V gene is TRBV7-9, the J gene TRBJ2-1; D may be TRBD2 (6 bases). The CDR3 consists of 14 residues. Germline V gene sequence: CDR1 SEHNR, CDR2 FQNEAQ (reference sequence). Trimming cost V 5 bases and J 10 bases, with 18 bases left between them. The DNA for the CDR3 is TGTGCCAGCAGCCCCTCGGGACTTTTAGCCGAGCAGTTCTTC. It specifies CASSPSGLLAEQFF.

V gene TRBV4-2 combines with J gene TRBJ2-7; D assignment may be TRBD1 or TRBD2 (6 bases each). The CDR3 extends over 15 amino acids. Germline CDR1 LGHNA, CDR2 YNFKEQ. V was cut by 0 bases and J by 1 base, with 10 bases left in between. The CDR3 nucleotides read TGTGCCAGCAGCCAAGAAGGGGGGACTTCCTACGAGCAGTACTTC. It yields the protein CASSQEGGTSYEQYF.

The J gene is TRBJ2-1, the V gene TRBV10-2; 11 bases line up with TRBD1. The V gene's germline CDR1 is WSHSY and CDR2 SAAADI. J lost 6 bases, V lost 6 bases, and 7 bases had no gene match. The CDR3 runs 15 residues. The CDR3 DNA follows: TGCGCCAGCAGCATGGGACAGGGGGATGTCAATGAGCAGTTCTTC. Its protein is CASSMGQGDVNEQFF.

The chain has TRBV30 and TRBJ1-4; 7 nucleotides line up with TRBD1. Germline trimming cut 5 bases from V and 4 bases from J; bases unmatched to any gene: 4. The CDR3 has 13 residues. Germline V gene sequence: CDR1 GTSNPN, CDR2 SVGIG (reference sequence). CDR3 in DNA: TGTGCCTGGTCCCGGGACAGTAATGAAAAACTGTTTTTT. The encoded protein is CAWSRDSNEKLFF.

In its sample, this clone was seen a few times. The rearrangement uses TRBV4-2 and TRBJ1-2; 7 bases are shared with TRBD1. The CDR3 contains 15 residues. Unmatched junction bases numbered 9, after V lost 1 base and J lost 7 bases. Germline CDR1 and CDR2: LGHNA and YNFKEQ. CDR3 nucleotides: TGTGCCAGCAGCCAAGCCCAGGCAACAGGGGTTGGCTACACCTTC. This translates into CASSQAQATGVGYTF.

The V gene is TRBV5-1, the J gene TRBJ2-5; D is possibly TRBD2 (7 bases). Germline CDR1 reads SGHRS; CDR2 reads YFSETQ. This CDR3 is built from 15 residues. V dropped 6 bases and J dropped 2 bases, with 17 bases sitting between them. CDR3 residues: CASTRGASGQETQYF. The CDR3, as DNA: TGCGCCAGCACCCGGGGGGCTAGCGGTCAAGAGACCCAGTACTTC.

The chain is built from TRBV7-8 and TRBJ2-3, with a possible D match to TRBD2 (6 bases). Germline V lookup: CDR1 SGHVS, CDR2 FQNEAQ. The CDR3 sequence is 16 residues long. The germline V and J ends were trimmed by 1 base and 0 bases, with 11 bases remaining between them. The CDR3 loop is CASSLVGAGSTDTQYF. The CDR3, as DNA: TGTGCCAGCAGCTTAGTTGGGGCGGGAAGCACAGATACGCAGTATTTT.

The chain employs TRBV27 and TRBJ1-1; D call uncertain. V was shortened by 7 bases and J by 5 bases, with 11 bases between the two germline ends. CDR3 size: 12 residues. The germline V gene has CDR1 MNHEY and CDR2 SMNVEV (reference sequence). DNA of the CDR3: TGTGCCAGCAAGACGGGAGGGACTGAAGCTTTCTTT. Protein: CASKTGGTEAFF.

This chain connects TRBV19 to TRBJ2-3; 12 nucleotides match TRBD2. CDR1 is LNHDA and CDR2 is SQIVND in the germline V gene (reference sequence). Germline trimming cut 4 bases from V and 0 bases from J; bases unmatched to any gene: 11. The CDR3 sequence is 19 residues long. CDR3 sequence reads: CASSTAISLAGGSTDTQYF. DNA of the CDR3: TGTGCCAGTAGTACCGCTATTAGTCTAGCGGGGGGGAGCACAGATACGCAGTATTTT.

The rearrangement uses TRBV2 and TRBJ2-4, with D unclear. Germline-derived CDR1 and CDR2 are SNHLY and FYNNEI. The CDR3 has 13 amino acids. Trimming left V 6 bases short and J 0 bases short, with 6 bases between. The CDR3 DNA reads TGTGCCAGCAGCGCAGAAGCCAAAAACATTCAGTACTTC. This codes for CASSAEAKNIQYF.

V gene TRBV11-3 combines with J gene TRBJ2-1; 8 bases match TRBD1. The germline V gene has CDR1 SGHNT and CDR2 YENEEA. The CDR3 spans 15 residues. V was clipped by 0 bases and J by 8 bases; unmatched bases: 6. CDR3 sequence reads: CASSLDRTGNHEQFF. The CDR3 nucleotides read TGTGCCAGCAGCTTAGATCGGACAGGGAACCATGAGCAGTTCTTC.

CDR3 DNA sequence: TGTGCCAGCAGTTACTGGTTCGGTGAGGGGAAGGATACGCAGTATTTT. It is translated as CASSYWFGEGKDTQYF. The chain has TRBV27 and TRBJ2-3; D possibly uses TRBD1 or TRBD2 (5 bases each). With 4 bases removed from V and 6 bases from J, the gap between germline ends came to 20 bases. The CDR3 covers 16 residues. The germline CDR1 and CDR2 sequences are MNHEY and SMNVEV (reference sequence).

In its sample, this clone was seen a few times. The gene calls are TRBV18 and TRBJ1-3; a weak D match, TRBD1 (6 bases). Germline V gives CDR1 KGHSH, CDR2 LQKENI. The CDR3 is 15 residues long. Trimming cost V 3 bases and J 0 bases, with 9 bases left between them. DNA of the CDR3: TGTGCCAGCTCACCCTCAGGGGACTCTGGAAACACCATATATTTT. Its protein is CASSPSGDSGNTIYF.

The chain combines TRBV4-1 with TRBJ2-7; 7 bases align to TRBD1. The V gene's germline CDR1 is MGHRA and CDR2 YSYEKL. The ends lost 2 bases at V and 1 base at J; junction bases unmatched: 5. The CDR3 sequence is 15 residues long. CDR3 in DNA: TGCGCCAGCAGCCAAACCGGGACAGTATCCTACGAGCAGTACTTC. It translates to CASSQTGTVSYEQYF.

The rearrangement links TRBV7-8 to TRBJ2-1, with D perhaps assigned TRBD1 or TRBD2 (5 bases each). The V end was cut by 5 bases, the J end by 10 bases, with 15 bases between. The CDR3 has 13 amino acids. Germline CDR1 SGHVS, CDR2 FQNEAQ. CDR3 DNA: TGTGCCAGCAGCCCGGGGCTCCTTTGGGAGCAGTTCTTC. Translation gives CASSPGLLWEQFF.

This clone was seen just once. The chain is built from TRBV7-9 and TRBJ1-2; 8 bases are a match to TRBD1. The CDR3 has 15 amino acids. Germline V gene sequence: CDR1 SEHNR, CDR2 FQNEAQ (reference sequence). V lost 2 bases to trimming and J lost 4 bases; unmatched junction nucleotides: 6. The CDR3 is CASSLYAGGGYGYTF. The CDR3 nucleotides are TGTGCCAGCAGCTTATATGCAGGGGGCGGCTATGGCTACACCTTC.

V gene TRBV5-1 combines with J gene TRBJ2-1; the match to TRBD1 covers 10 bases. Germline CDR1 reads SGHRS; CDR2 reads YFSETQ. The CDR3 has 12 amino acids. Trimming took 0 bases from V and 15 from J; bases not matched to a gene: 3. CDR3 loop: CASSLDGTGAFF. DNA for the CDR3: TGCGCCAGCAGCTTGGACGGGACAGGGGCGTTCTTC.

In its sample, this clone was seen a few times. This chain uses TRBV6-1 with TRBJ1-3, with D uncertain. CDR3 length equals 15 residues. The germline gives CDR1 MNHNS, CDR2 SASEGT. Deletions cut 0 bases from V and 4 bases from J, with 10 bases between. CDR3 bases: TGTGCCAGCAGTGAAGCAGGTTCGGGGGGAAACACCATATATTTT. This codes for CASSEAGSGGNTIYF.

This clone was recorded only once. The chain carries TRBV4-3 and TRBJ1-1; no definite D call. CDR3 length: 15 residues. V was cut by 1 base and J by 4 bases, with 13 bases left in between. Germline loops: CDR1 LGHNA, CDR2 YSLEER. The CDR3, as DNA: TGCGCCAGCAGCCAAGTGCCCGACGGACTCACTGAAGCTTTCTTT. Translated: CASSQVPDGLTEAFF.

The CDR3 nucleotides read TGTGCCAGCAGCTTAGCCAGGGGGCAGAGTGGGCAGTACTTC. Protein product: CASSLARGQSGQYF. The V gene is TRBV7-2, the J gene TRBJ2-7, with 8 bases lining up with TRBD1. After removal of 0 bases from V and 9 bases from J, the junction contained 7 bases not matched to a gene. The CDR3 sequence is 14 residues long. CDR1 and CDR2 from the germline V gene are SGHTA and FQGNSA. The full variable domain, its missing parts supplied by reference TRBV7-2 and TRBJ2-7, is GAGVSQSPSNKVTEKGKDVELRCDPISGHTALYWYRQSLGQGLEFLIYFQGNSAPDKSGLPSDRFSAERTGGSVSTLTIQRTQQEDSAVYLCASSLARGQSGQYFGPGTRLTVT.

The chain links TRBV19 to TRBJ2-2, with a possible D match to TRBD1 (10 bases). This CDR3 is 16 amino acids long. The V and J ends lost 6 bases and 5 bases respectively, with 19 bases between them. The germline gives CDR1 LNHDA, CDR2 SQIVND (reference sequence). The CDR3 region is CASRDRGTSWTGELFF. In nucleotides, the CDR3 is TGTGCCAGTAGGGACAGGGGGACTAGCTGGACCGGGGAGCTGTTTTTT.